The 25 T cell receptor beta chains in this list originate from one sample, sequenced in a study of blood T cell repertoires in COVID-19. The table came from immunoSEQ multiplex PCR; TCRdb's copy has only in-frame clones and leaves some out. The sample lists fewer than 90,000 clones, roughly 91% occurring once. Sequenced input: peripheral blood. The receptors originated from a human donor in a cohort sampled during active COVID-19.

This clone has a handful of counts. V and J are TRBV10-3 and TRBJ2-5; 9 bases map to TRBD1. CDR1 is ENHRY, CDR2 SYGVKD, per germline. This CDR3 contains 14 residues. V shed 3 bases and J 5 bases; nucleotides not matched to a gene: 4. CDR3 sequence reads: CAISDGQGRETQYF. CDR3 coding DNA: TGTGCCATCAGTGATGGACAGGGGAGGGAGACCCAGTACTTC.

The chain uses TRBV2 and TRBJ2-2; maybe TRBD1 (6 bases). Germline-derived CDR1 and CDR2 are SNHLY and FYNNEI. V gave up 6 bases and J gave up 3 bases, with 11 bases separating them. The CDR3 has 14 residues. The CDR3, as DNA: TGTGCCAGCAGCCCTCAGGGGCACACCGGGGAGCTGTTTTTT. This translates into CASSPQGHTGELFF.

This clone appeared a single time. The chain joins TRBV21-1 to TRBJ1-4; the table assigns TRBD1, which was not confirmed against the DNA. TRBV21-1 has pseudogene status. CDR3 length equals 15 residues. The CDR3 region is CASSNRNRDSQKLFF. In DNA, the CDR3 is TGTGCCAGCAGCAACCGGAACAGGGATTCCCAAAAACTGTTTTTT.

This chain links TRBV11-3 with TRBJ2-3, with D unresolved. From germline, CDR1 is SGHNT and CDR2 YENEEA. V dropped 7 bases and J dropped 0 bases, with 8 bases sitting between them. The length of the CDR3 is 13 residues. The CDR3 DNA follows: TGTGCCAGCACCCCCGGGAGCACAGATACGCAGTATTTT. Amino acids: CASTPGSTDTQYF.

V usage is TRBV18 and J usage is TRBJ1-6, with a weak D call TRBD1 (5 bases). V shed 2 bases and J shed 9 bases, with 14 bases lying between them. The CDR3 is made up of 15 amino acids. The germline V gene has CDR1 KGHSH and CDR2 LQKENI. CDR3 loop: CASSPSPPGLSPLHF. The CDR3 DNA follows: TGTGCCAGCTCACCATCACCGCCGGGACTTTCACCCCTCCACTTT.

V and J are TRBV6-6 and TRBJ2-7; 11 bases align to TRBD2. CDR3 size: 16 residues. Germline assignment: CDR1 MNHNY and CDR2 SVGAGI (reference sequence). V trimming: 8 bases; J trimming: 4 bases; junction bases outside the gene matches: 13. The CDR3 loop is CASGKPLAGVVYEQYF. The CDR3 bases are TGTGCCAGCGGAAAACCACTAGCGGGAGTAGTGTACGAGCAGTACTTC.

The J gene is TRBJ2-5, the V gene TRBV5-4; 13 positions agree with TRBD2. Germline V lookup: CDR1 SGHNT, CDR2 YYREEE (reference sequence). V gave up 4 bases and J gave up 4 bases; unmatched junction bases: 7. The CDR3 spans 16 residues. The CDR3 sequence: CASSPGLAGEGETQYF. CDR3 coding DNA: TGTGCCAGCAGCCCCGGACTAGCGGGAGAAGGAGAGACCCAGTACTTC.

The rearrangement links TRBV18 to TRBJ1-1; 7 bases map to TRBD1. After removal of 6 bases from V and 0 bases from J, the junction contained 4 bases not matched to a gene. This CDR3 contains 14 residues. Germline CDR1 is KGHSH and CDR2 is LQKENI. Here the CDR3 reads CASSQGEMNTEAFF. The CDR3 bases are TGTGCCAGCTCGCAGGGGGAAATGAACACTGAAGCTTTCTTT.

The V and J genes are TRBV6-5 and TRBJ2-7; TRBD2 might be the D (6 bases). This CDR3 region has 13 residues. Germline V gene sequence: CDR1 MNHEY, CDR2 SVGAGI. Trimming left V 7 bases short and J 4 bases short, with 14 bases between. The CDR3 sequence: CASTSGSRYEQYF. For the CDR3, the DNA is TGTGCCAGCACCTCCGGGAGTCGGTACGAGCAGTACTTC.

The gene calls are TRBV28 and TRBJ2-7; 8 bases are shared with TRBD1. Trimming at V came to 6 bases and at J to 5 bases, leaving 3 bases not matched to a gene. This CDR3 has 12 amino acids. Germline values: CDR1 MDHEN, CDR2 SYDVKM. The CDR3 protein is CASRATGDEQYF. Written as DNA, the CDR3 is TGTGCCAGCAGGGCGACAGGGGACGAGCAGTACTTC.

This chain's CDR3 is CASSPGLVTGELFF. The CDR3 DNA reads TGTGCCAGTAGCCCGGGACTAGTCACCGGGGAGCTGTTTTTT. This chain joins TRBV19 and TRBJ2-2; the match to TRBD2 covers 8 bases. The ends lost 6 bases at V and 4 bases at J; junction bases unmatched: 4. CDR3 length: 14 amino acids. Germline CDR1 is LNHDA and CDR2 is SQIVND (reference sequence).

The chain couples TRBV5-5 to TRBJ2-7; 7 nucleotides agree with TRBD1. The CDR3 loop spans 15 amino acids. V was clipped by 4 bases and J by 3 bases; unmatched bases: 10. Germline V gene lookup returns CDR1 SGHKS and CDR2 YYEKEE (reference sequence). The CDR3 coding sequence is TGTGCCAGCAGCCTCTCGGGACAGTCCCTCTACGAGCAGTACTTC. This codes for CASSLSGQSLYEQYF.

V usage is TRBV5-1 and J usage is TRBJ2-1; 14 bases agree with TRBD2. The CDR3 contains 19 residues. The junction had 11 bases not matched to a gene; V was cut back by 3 bases and J by 3 bases. Per the germline V gene, CDR1 is SGHRS and CDR2 is YFSETQ. CDR3 nucleotide sequence: TGCGCCAGCAGCTCCGCGGGACTAGCGGGAGCGGGGGGCTACAATGAGCAGTTCTTC. Its protein product is CASSSAGLAGAGGYNEQFF.

The chain is built from TRBV29-1 and TRBJ2-7, with 11 bases aligning to TRBD1. Germline CDR1 SQVTM, CDR2 ANQGSEA. The V segment lost 6 bases and the J segment 2 bases; nucleotides outside the gene matches: 6. CDR3 length: 14 residues. This CDR3 is CSVPSGQGAYEQYF. The CDR3 region has the DNA TGCAGCGTCCCCTCGGGACAGGGGGCCTACGAGCAGTACTTC.

This clone was counted only a few times. This sequence joins TRBV7-9 and TRBJ2-2; 8 bases are shared with TRBD1. The length of the CDR3 is 15 residues. Germline V CDR1 and CDR2: SEHNR, FQNEAQ (reference sequence). V lost 5 bases, J lost 1 base, and 3 bases stayed unmatched. The CDR3 DNA follows: TGTGCCAGCAGCCCCGACAGGGGGAACACCGGGGAGCTGTTTTTT. Protein: CASSPDRGNTGELFF. The full variable domain, completed using reference TRBV7-9 and TRBJ2-2, is DTGVSQNPRHKITKRGQNVTFRCDPISEHNRLYWYRQTLGQGPEFLTYFQNEAQLEKSRLLSDRFSAERPKGSFSTLEIQRTEQGDSAMYLCASSPDRGNTGELFFGEGSRLTVL.

The CDR3 reads CASSLAGLTDTQYF. The DNA of the CDR3 is TGTGCCAGCAGTTTAGCAGGGCTCACAGATACGCAGTATTTT. V usage is TRBV28 and J usage is TRBJ2-3; D is possibly TRBD1 (5 bases). Germline V gene lookup returns CDR1 MDHEN and CDR2 SYDVKM. Trimming pared 2 bases from V and 2 bases from J, leaving 8 bases between. The CDR3 contains 14 residues.

V is TRBV24-1 and J is TRBJ2-2; the match to TRBD2 covers 16 bases. Germline V gene sequence: CDR1 KGHDR, CDR2 SFDVKD. The CDR3 has 17 residues. Losses at the gene ends were 9 bases for V and 2 bases for J; bases not matched to a gene: 5. CDR3 nucleotides: TGTGCCACCCTGGGGACTAGCGGGAGGGAAAACACCGGGGAGCTGTTTTTT. As protein: CATLGTSGRENTGELFF.

The rearrangement joins TRBV7-6 to TRBJ2-7, with 8 positions matching TRBD1. Germline CDR1 reads SGHVS; CDR2 reads FNYEAQ. CDR3 size: 15 residues. V lost 1 base, J lost 1 base, and 3 bases stayed unmatched. CDR3 sequence (DNA): TGTGCCAGCAGCTTAGGGACAGGGTTATCCTACGAGCAGTACTTC. Amino acid sequence: CASSLGTGLSYEQYF. The variable domain in full, completed from reference TRBV7-6 and TRBJ2-7, reads GAGVSQSPRYKVTKRGQDVALRCDPISGHVSLYWYRQALGQGPEFLTYFNYEAQQDKSGLPNDRFSAERPEGSISTLTIQRTEQRDSAMYRCASSLGTGLSYEQYFGPGTRLTVT.

This clone was picked up one time. The chain is built from TRBV7-9 and TRBJ1-2, with 10 bases aligning to TRBD1. The V gene end was trimmed by 5 bases and the J gene end by 3 bases; junction bases not matched to a gene: 15. CDR3 size: 18 residues. Per the germline V gene, CDR1 is SEHNR and CDR2 is FQNEAQ (reference sequence). The DNA of the CDR3 is TGTGCCAGCAGCCCTTACCGTCTACGGACAGGGGGAGACTATGGCTACACCTTC. Its translation: CASSPYRLRTGGDYGYTF.

This clone was recorded only once. This chain connects TRBV15 to TRBJ2-3; 11 bases agree with TRBD2. Germline values: CDR1 LNHNV, CDR2 YYDKDF (reference sequence). The CDR3 spans 18 residues. Losses at the gene ends were 0 bases for V and 4 bases for J; bases not matched to a gene: 9. CDR3 bases: TGTGCCACCAGCAGAGATCCCATGGGGACTAGCGGTTCAGATACGCAGTATTTT. Translation gives CATSRDPMGTSGSDTQYF.

The V gene is TRBV19, the J gene TRBJ2-3; D possibly corresponds to TRBD2 (6 bases). Germline V gene sequence: CDR1 LNHDA, CDR2 SQIVND (reference sequence). Trimming removed 5 bases from V and 0 bases from J, with 9 bases in between. The CDR3 runs 14 residues. CDR3 bases: TGTGCCAGTAGTCCAGGGACTAGCACAGATACGCAGTATTTT. Protein product: CASSPGTSTDTQYF.

This clone was seen a single time. This chain joins TRBV19 and TRBJ2-5, with 10 bases lining up with TRBD1. The CDR3 is 15 residues long. Germline CDR1 and CDR2: LNHDA and SQIVND (reference sequence). The trim removed 5 bases at V and 3 bases at J, leaving 6 bases unmatched. CDR3 sequence reads: CASSPDRGVEETQYF. Here the CDR3 DNA reads TGTGCCAGTAGTCCGGACAGGGGGGTCGAAGAGACCCAGTACTTC.

This chain links TRBV30 with TRBJ2-3, with a weak D call TRBD2 (6 bases). V lost 5 bases and J 4 bases, leaving 13 bases between the germline ends. There are 13 residues in the CDR3. The V gene's germline CDR1 is GTSNPN and CDR2 SVGIG (reference sequence). For the CDR3, the DNA is TGTGCCTGGCGGGACTTAGTTCCAGATACGCAGTATTTT. Its protein is CAWRDLVPDTQYF.

The chain joins TRBV6-2 or TRBV6-3 to TRBJ2-1, with 7 bases that match TRBD2. The CDR3 length is 17 residues. Germline values: CDR1 MNHEY, CDR2 SVGEGT. With 2 bases clipped from V and 1 base from J, the junction kept 8 bases outside the gene matches. DNA of the CDR3: TGTGCCAGCAGTTACCGTTCGGCGGGAGCTTCCTACAATGAGCAGTTCTTC. Its protein is CASSYRSAGASYNEQFF.

V usage is TRBV5-1 and J usage is TRBJ2-1, with 15 nucleotides matching TRBD2. There are 16 residues in the CDR3. Germline CDR1 and CDR2: SGHRS and YFSETQ. J was trimmed by 7 bases and V by 3 bases; bases with no gene match: 5. The CDR3 loop reads CASSYTGTSGRNEQFF. The CDR3, as DNA: TGCGCCAGCAGCTATACAGGGACTAGCGGGAGGAATGAGCAGTTCTTC.